One and the same sample provided the 23 T cell receptor beta chains below, sequenced in a study of Graves' ophthalmopathy and Graves' hyperthyroidism (dated by TCRdb to 2017 to 2018). Sequencing instrument: Illumina HiSeq 2000. For repertoire sequencing, the TCR beta CDR3 regions were amplified from RNA transcripts. HTBI primers and the Qiagen OneStep RT-PCR kit were used in a first-round RT-PCR, which was followed by a second-round multiplex PCR, size selection and purification. Through fastp at Q25 and MiXCR, TCRdb rebuilt clones from the public reads, retaining in-frame beta chains. Records with the same CDR3 protein are collapsed into one entry carrying the most frequent genes and DNA. This sample has around 1.1 million distinct CDR3 sequences in its table, and around a third of those were observed once. Around 10% of the sample belongs to the ten largest clones. The material sequenced was peripheral blood or thyroid tissue (not recorded which). The receptors come from an adult man with Graves' hyperthyroidism.

With respect to this clonotype: Since the CDR3 does not end with the conserved phenylalanine or tryptophan, this likely comes from a read error. The rearrangement joins TRBV7-2 to TRBJ2-7; 8 bases align to TRBD1. The CDR3 consists of 17 residues. V lost 4 bases, J lost 2 bases, and 13 bases stayed unmatched. Germline V gene lookup returns CDR1 SGHTA and CDR2 FQGNSA. The DNA of the CDR3 is TGTGCCAGCAGCTCGAGGCCGACAGGGGCCCCCACCTACGAGCAGTACCTC. Protein product: CASSSRPTGAPTYEQYL.

The CDR3 DNA follows: TGTGCCATCAGTGACGCAGGGGAGTTCAGCTACACCTTC. This sequence encodes CAISDAGEFSYTF. The V call is TRBV10-3, the J call TRBJ1-2, with D possibly matching TRBD1 (6 bases). The CDR3 has 13 residues. CDR1 and CDR2 from the germline V gene are ENHRY and SYGVKD. Trimming cost V 3 bases and J 9 bases, with 14 bases left between them.

There are a few counts of this clonotype. The gene calls are TRBV5-8 and TRBJ1-1; D is undetermined. Germline V gives CDR1 SGHTS, CDR2 YDEGEE. There are 12 residues in the CDR3. The V end was cut by 1 base, the J end by 9 bases, with 10 bases between. The CDR3 DNA reads TGTGCCAGCAGCTTGACCGGGTATAAAGCTTTCTTT. Translated, it gives CASSLTGYKAFF.

The chain joins TRBV29-1 to TRBJ2-2; no clear D gene. Between the trimmed V and J ends, which lost 3 bases and 5 bases, there was a span of 7 bases. This CDR3 comprises 12 residues. Germline CDR1 reads SQVTM; CDR2 reads ANQGSEA. In DNA form, the CDR3 reads TGCAGCGTTGATCTGGGGACCGGGGAGCTGTTTTTT. This gives the protein CSVDLGTGELFF.

This clonotype was seen only a few times. This chain uses TRBV7-3 with TRBJ2-2, with D maybe TRBD2 (5 bases). CDR1 is SGHTA and CDR2 is FQGTGA in the germline V gene. The CDR3 runs 14 residues. Trimming took 0 bases from V and 6 from J, leaving 8 bases between them. The CDR3 is CASSLTLGAGELFF. As DNA, the CDR3 is TGTGCCAGCAGCTTAACGCTGGGAGCCGGGGAGCTGTTTTTT.

V and J are TRBV25-1 and TRBJ2-5, with 8 bases that match TRBD1. V lost 4 bases to trimming and J lost 5 bases; unmatched junction nucleotides: 6. The germline gives CDR1 MGHDK, CDR2 SYGVNS. The CDR3 spans 14 residues. CDR3 protein: CASSAPTGAETQYF. Here the CDR3 DNA reads TGTGCCAGCAGTGCCCCGACAGGGGCGGAGACCCAGTACTTC. Supplemented by reference TRBV25-1 and TRBJ2-5, the full variable domain reads EADIYQTPRYLVIGTGKKITLECSQTMGHDKMYWYQQDPGMELHLIHYSYGVNSTEKGDLSSESTVSRIRTEHFPLTLESARPSHTSQYLCASSAPTGAETQYFGPGTRLLVL.

In its sample, this clonotype was seen a few times. The chain uses TRBV27 and TRBJ2-7; D uncertain. The germline V gene encodes CDR1 MNHEY and CDR2 SMNVEV (reference sequence). Trimming shortened V by 3 bases and J by 2 bases, and 11 bases separated the two germline ends. The CDR3 is made up of 14 amino acids. The CDR3 DNA follows: TGTGCCAGCAGTTTCTTGGGCGAAACCTACGAGCAGTACTTC. Translating gives CASSFLGETYEQYF.

This clonotype has a count of ten or more. The chain combines TRBV5-1 with TRBJ2-7; D might be TRBD1 (6 bases). Germline V gene lookup returns CDR1 SGHRS and CDR2 YFSETQ. V was trimmed by 4 bases and J by 4 bases, leaving 15 bases between them. This CDR3 spans 14 amino acids. As DNA, the CDR3 is TGCGCCAGCAGCCGTATGGGGACACCTTACGAGCAGTACTTC. Translating gives CASSRMGTPYEQYF.

The chain uses TRBV11-2 and TRBJ1-5, with D maybe TRBD1 (6 bases). The germline V and J ends were trimmed by 8 bases and 5 bases, with 19 bases remaining between them. Germline values: CDR1 SGHAT, CDR2 FQNNGV. The CDR3 contains 15 residues. The chain's CDR3 is CASGKKGRTDQPQHF. The CDR3 DNA sequence: TGTGCCAGCGGAAAGAAAGGACGGACAGATCAGCCCCAGCATTTT.

This clonotype was found a few times. Just one base apart from a much larger clone, this may be a read error. This rearrangement joins TRBV7-8 to TRBJ2-7; D ambiguous. This CDR3 spans 16 amino acids. The germline V gene encodes CDR1 SGHVS and CDR2 FQNEAQ. The chain's CDR3 is CASSLDRGAVTYERYF. The DNA of the CDR3 is TGTGCCAGCAGCTTGGATCGTGGCGCTGTAACCTACGAGCGGTACTTC.

The rearrangement joins TRBV29-1 to TRBJ1-5; 7 bases are shared with TRBD1. Germline V gene lookup returns CDR1 SQVTM and CDR2 ANQGSEA. The CDR3 totals 10 residues. Trimming took 6 bases from V and 15 from J; bases not matched to a gene: 8. CDR3 amino acids: CSVLGQPGHF. The CDR3 DNA sequence: TGCAGCGTCCTGGGACAGCCTGGGCATTTT.

Remarks on this clonotype: The junction does not match germline at one end; this may be a read error. V is TRBV7-9 and J is TRBJ1-2; D gene unclear. CDR3 length: 14 amino acids. Per the germline V gene, CDR1 is SEHNR and CDR2 is FQNEAQ (reference sequence). CDR3 DNA sequence: TGCGCCAGCAGCTTAAATAACAAGGACTATGGCTACACCTTC. Translating it yields CASSLNNKDYGYTF.

This clonotype was picked up many times. J is TRBJ2-5 and V is TRBV7-8; unclear D gene. The CDR3 is made up of 15 amino acids. Trimming shortened V by 1 base and J by 4 bases, and 13 bases separated the two germline ends. The germline CDR1 and CDR2 sequences are SGHVS and FQNEAQ. This chain's CDR3 is CASSLGQFNPETQYF. The CDR3 nucleotides are TGTGCCAGCAGCTTAGGGCAGTTTAATCCAGAGACCCAGTACTTC. The full variable domain, with the rest looked up from reference TRBV7-8 and TRBJ2-5, is GAGVSQSPRYKVAKRGQDVALRCDPISGHVSLFWYQQALGQGPEFLTYFQNEAQLDKSGLPSDRFFAERPEGSVSTLKIQRTQQEDSAVYLCASSLGQFNPETQYFGPGTRLLVL.

A few counts support this clonotype. The rearrangement links TRBV7-9 to TRBJ1-2, with D unclear. Between the trimmed V and J ends, which lost 3 bases and 8 bases, there was a span of 16 bases. The CDR3 is made up of 14 amino acids. Germline assignment: CDR1 SEHNR and CDR2 FQNEAQ (reference sequence). Here the CDR3 DNA reads TGTGCCAGCAGCTTCGAGGGCTCCGCAGGCGGCTACACCTTC. It specifies CASSFEGSAGGYTF.

This clonotype was detected only a few times. The chain has TRBV29-1 and TRBJ2-3, with 7 bases matching TRBD2. The J segment lost 0 bases and the V segment lost 6 bases, leaving 9 bases of the junction unmatched. The CDR3 is 15 residues long. Germline V lookup: CDR1 SQVTM, CDR2 ANQGSEA. The CDR3 bases are TGCAGCGTGTCGGGAGCGGGGTTTAGCACAGATACGCAGTATTTT. Its translation: CSVSGAGFSTDTQYF.

This clonotype came up many times. The chain joins TRBV7-2 to TRBJ1-1; TRBD1 aligns across 9 bases. J lost 14 bases, V lost 4 bases, and 14 bases had no gene match. The CDR3 spans 14 residues. Germline loops: CDR1 SGHTA, CDR2 FQGNSA. DNA for the CDR3: TGTGCCAGCAGCTCTAGATTAGGGACAGGGAGTAGGTTCTTT. Protein: CASSSRLGTGSRFF.

In its sample, this clonotype was seen a few times. An end of the junction differs from the germline gene, which may be a read error. The chain has TRBV5-1 and TRBJ2-3; D is perhaps TRBD1 (6 bases). Germline assignment: CDR1 SGHRS and CDR2 YFSETQ. The CDR3 is made up of 15 amino acids. The CDR3 protein is CASSLRQVITDTQYF. For the CDR3, the DNA is TGTGCCAGCAGCTTAAGACAGGTCATCACAGATACGCAGTATTTT. Full variable domain (missing parts from reference TRBV5-1 and TRBJ2-3): KAGVTQTPRYLIKTRGQQVTLSCSPISGHRSVSWYQQTPGQGLQFLFEYFSETQRNKGNFPGRFSGRQFSNSRSEMNVSTLELGDSALYLCASSLRQVITDTQYFGPGTRLTVL.

This clonotype was found many times. This chain connects TRBV10-3 to TRBJ1-2; 8 nucleotides match TRBD1. Germline CDR1 reads ENHRY; CDR2 reads SYGVKD. CDR3 length equals 13 residues. V lost 5 bases, J lost 3 bases, and 2 bases stayed unmatched. CDR3 protein: CAISSTGDYGYTF. DNA of the CDR3: TGTGCCATCAGTTCGACAGGGGACTATGGCTACACCTTC.

The chain carries TRBV9 and TRBJ2-2, with D perhaps being TRBD1 or TRBD2 (5 bases each). The V and J ends lost 0 bases and 6 bases respectively, with 18 bases between them. In germline, CDR1 is SGDLS, CDR2 YYNGEE. The CDR3 consists of 17 residues. The CDR3 protein is CASSVVGASHAAGELFF. CDR3 DNA: TGTGCCAGCAGCGTAGTCGGGGCTAGTCATGCGGCCGGGGAGCTGTTTTTT.

Concerning this clonotype itself: The CDR3 ends on some other residue instead of the conserved phenylalanine or tryptophan, so this is likely a read error. This rearrangement joins TRBV20-1 to TRBJ2-5; TRBD2 might be the D (5 bases). V was pared by 6 bases and J by 5 bases, with 19 bases between. Germline V gives CDR1 DFQATT, CDR2 SNEGSKA (reference sequence). The CDR3 runs 14 residues. The CDR3: CSAGRHRGGETQYL. The DNA for the CDR3 is TGCAGTGCCGGCCGGCACCGGGGTGGGGAGACCCAGTACCTC.

This chain uses TRBV5-1 with TRBJ1-4; 8 bases line up with TRBD1. The CDR3 is 17 amino acids. Per the germline V gene, CDR1 is SGHRS and CDR2 is YFSETQ. V was pared by 4 bases and J by 10 bases, with 18 bases of the junction left unmatched. The CDR3 nucleotides are TGCGCCAGCAGCGCGGGACAGGCCCCTAGAGGCACAGGAAAACTGTTTTTT. The encoded protein is CASSAGQAPRGTGKLFF.

The V and J genes are TRBV5-1 and TRBJ2-7, with 8 bases lining up with TRBD2. With V trimmed by 1 base and J by 6 bases, 6 bases remained unmatched. This CDR3 contains 14 residues. Germline assignment: CDR1 SGHRS and CDR2 YFSETQ. This chain's CDR3 is CASSLSSGRSEQYF. The CDR3, as DNA: TGCGCCAGCAGCTTGTCTAGCGGGCGGTCCGAGCAGTACTTC.

Turning to this clonotype: A much more abundant neighbour one base away suggests this may be a read error. This chain joins TRBV29-1 and TRBJ2-3, with 12 bases that match TRBD2. After removal of 7 bases from V and 9 bases from J, the junction contained 8 bases not matched to a gene. The CDR3 totals 13 residues. Germline V gives CDR1 SQVTM, CDR2 ANQGSEA. CDR3: CSAVLAGGDTQYF. In DNA form, the CDR3 reads TGCAGCGCCGTCCTAGCGGGAGGGGACACGCAGTATTTT.